This T cell receptor beta chain came from a study of cytomegalovirus exposure and HLA in healthy donors. Study summary: Prior work identified around 100 million unique TCR beta sequences in approximately 200 million T cells. The study's findings and limits: In a later analysis, V- and J-gene trimming of beta chains associated with a DCLRE1C missense variant, replicated independently. TCR beta chains numbering 164 were designated cytomegalovirus-associated. Earlier analysis found most TCR beta V segments productive about 87% or about 30% of the time.

CDR3 size: 15 residues. V lost 3 bases to trimming and J lost 4 bases; unmatched junction nucleotides: 6. The germline CDR1 and CDR2 sequences are SGHTA and FQGNSA. With regard to this clone: The antigen remains unidentified.

The study ran its PCR with 60 Vbeta and 13 Jbeta primers. Profiling relied on immunoSEQ multiplex PCR, and the TCRdb table lists in-frame clones only, not all of them. The data contain around 190,000 clones, 65% to 80% of them singletons. V and J are TRBV7-2 and TRBJ1-1, with 9 bases identical to TRBD1. The sequence derives from a woman aged 25 to 39 in good health and CMV-seropositive. Material for sequencing was PBMCs. CDR3 loop: CASSFHRGRGTEAFF. Here the CDR3 DNA reads TGTGCCAGCAGCTTTCACAGGGGGCGAGGCACTGAAGCTTTCTTT. Supplemented by reference TRBV7-2 and TRBJ1-1, the full variable domain reads GAGVSQSPSNKVTEKGKDVELRCDPISGHTALYWYRQSLGQGLEFLIYFQGNSAPDKSGLPSDRFSAERTGGSVSTLTIQRTQQEDSAVYLCASSFHRGRGTEAFFGQGTRLTVV.